Below are 30 T cell receptor beta chains sequenced from a single sample in a study of OX40 agonist ivuxolimab in advanced cancers. The library was obtained by the immunoSEQ multiplex PCR assay. TCRdb holds this immuneACCESS table with in-frame rearrangements only. Some clones are missing; in checked studies, unresolved V genes explain under half, and the rest has no known cause. Recorded for this sample are some 45,000 clones; around 80% of them occurred a single time. Of the sample, over 4.5% falls within the top ten clones. The sample was CD4+ or CD8+ T cells sorted from blood, taken in a trial of the OX40 agonist ivuxolimab. The receptor source for this set is an adult with an advanced solid tumor such as melanoma, head and neck, liver or kidney cancer.

This chain uses TRBV29-1 with TRBJ1-2, with a tentative D call TRBD1 (5 bases). The V end was cut by 4 bases, the J end by 0 bases, with 9 bases between. The CDR3 sequence is 13 residues long. Germline V gene sequence: CDR1 SQVTM, CDR2 ANQGSEA. CDR3 amino acids: CSVVQTANYGYTF. Here the CDR3 DNA reads TGCAGCGTTGTCCAGACAGCTAACTATGGCTACACCTTC.

This clone was seen a few times. Additional DNA sequences in this sample encode the identical CDR3. The J gene is TRBJ1-2, the V gene TRBV6-1; D might be TRBD1 (6 bases). The CDR3 spans 14 residues. V lost 1 base and J 5 bases, leaving 11 bases between the germline ends. Germline loops: CDR1 MNHNS, CDR2 SASEGT. As DNA, the CDR3 is TGTGCCAGCAGTGAAGGCACAGGGTTATATGGCTACACCTTC. This gives the protein CASSEGTGLYGYTF.

This chain joins TRBV6-5 and TRBJ2-7; D is perhaps TRBD2 (5 bases). Trimming removed 6 bases at V and 0 bases at J, with 15 bases between. The germline CDR1 and CDR2 sequences are MNHEY and SVGAGI. The CDR3 spans 15 residues. This chain's CDR3 is CASRTNLGGSYEQYF. The CDR3 coding sequence is TGTGCCAGCAGAACTAACCTTGGAGGCTCCTACGAGCAGTACTTC.

The chain combines TRBV28 with TRBJ1-2; 8 bases are shared with TRBD1. The CDR3 length is 15 residues. V shed 4 bases, J shed 5 bases, and the junction held 9 bases outside the gene matches. Germline V gene lookup returns CDR1 MDHEN and CDR2 SYDVKM. Here the CDR3 DNA reads TGTGCCAGCAGTTCAGATCGGACAGGGACATATGGCTACACCTTC. This codes for CASSSDRTGTYGYTF.

This clone appeared a single time. V usage is TRBV6-1 and J usage is TRBJ2-1, with unresolved D. This CDR3 region has 13 residues. V shed 2 bases and J shed 3 bases, with 5 bases lying between them. In germline, CDR1 is MNHNS, CDR2 SASEGT. Written as DNA, the CDR3 is TGTGCCAGCAGTGAACTAGACTACAATGAGCAGTTCTTC. This translates into CASSELDYNEQFF.

This sequence joins TRBV6-6 and TRBJ1-3; the match to TRBD1 covers 8 bases. V was pared by 4 bases and J by 4 bases, with 3 bases of the junction left unmatched. Germline V gene data show CDR1 as MNHNY and CDR2 as SVGAGI (reference sequence). This CDR3 region has 14 residues. CDR3 sequence (DNA): TGTGCCAGCAGTTCTCAGGGGGCCGGAAACACCATATATTTT. Protein product: CASSSQGAGNTIYF.

This chain uses TRBV19 with TRBJ2-5; a weak D match, TRBD1 (6 bases). The V gene lost 9 bases and the J gene lost 5 bases, with 16 bases spanning the gap. Germline V gives CDR1 LNHDA, CDR2 SQIVND (reference sequence). This CDR3 comprises 13 residues. CDR3 nucleotide sequence: TGTGCCAGCTCTACAGGAAGGGGGGAGACCCAGTACTTC. Translating it yields CASSTGRGETQYF.

The chain links TRBV5-1 to TRBJ2-5; D may be TRBD1 or TRBD2 (5 bases each). The germline V and J ends were trimmed by 4 bases and 5 bases, with 18 bases remaining between them. Germline CDR1 SGHRS, CDR2 YFSETQ. CDR3 length: 15 residues. The CDR3 DNA follows: TGCGCCAGCAGCCGTGGGACCGATCCGCGGGAGACCCAGTACTTC. It codes for CASSRGTDPRETQYF. Filled out from reference TRBV5-1 and TRBJ2-5, the complete variable domain reads KAGVTQTPRYLIKTRGQQVTLSCSPISGHRSVSWYQQTPGQGLQFLFEYFSETQRNKGNFPGRFSGRQFSNSRSEMNVSTLELGDSALYLCASSRGTDPRETQYFGPGTRLLVL.

About this clone itself: At one boundary the junction diverges from the germline segment, which might be a read error. The V and J genes are TRBV5-4 and TRBJ2-5, with D possibly matching TRBD2 (6 bases). The end of the DNA fits TRBJ2-7 better, so the J call may be wrong. CDR1 and CDR2 from the germline V gene are SGHNT and YYREEE (reference sequence). This CDR3 is 13 amino acids long. The CDR3 is CASSLVGGYEQYF. DNA of the CDR3: TGTGCCAGCAGTTTGGTGGGAGGCTACGAGCAGTACTTC.

The chain has TRBV5-5 and TRBJ2-2; D may be TRBD2 (5 bases). The germline V and J ends were trimmed by 4 bases and 6 bases, with 13 bases remaining between them. Germline-derived CDR1 and CDR2 are SGHKS and YYEKEE (reference sequence). This CDR3 has 14 amino acids. In nucleotides, the CDR3 is TGTGCCAGCAGCCCGTCCTGGGGAGCCGGGGAGCTGTTTTTT. Translating it yields CASSPSWGAGELFF.

This clone was counted between two and nine times. The chain links TRBV5-4 to TRBJ1-2; TRBD1 matches at 10 bases. Germline V gene data show CDR1 as SGHNT and CDR2 as YYREEE (reference sequence). With 2 bases clipped from V and 7 bases from J, the junction kept 5 bases outside the gene matches. The CDR3 has 14 amino acids. CDR3 nucleotides: TGTGCCAGCAGCTTTGACAGGGGGCACGCTGGCTACACCTTC. Amino acids: CASSFDRGHAGYTF.

The J gene is TRBJ2-5, the V gene TRBV7-9; TRBD2 matches 13 bases. The CDR3 consists of 14 residues. J lost 9 bases, V lost 5 bases, and 6 bases had no gene match. Per the germline V gene, CDR1 is SEHNR and CDR2 is FQNEAQ (reference sequence). CDR3 DNA: TGTGCCAGCAGCCGGGGTACTAGCGGGAGGGCCCAGTACTTC. This encodes CASSRGTSGRAQYF.

This clone was seen only a few times. The chain is built from TRBV10-3 and TRBJ1-2, with 9 bases aligning to TRBD1. V was pared by 4 bases and J by 7 bases, with 4 bases of the junction left unmatched. The CDR3 totals 13 residues. The germline V gene has CDR1 ENHRY and CDR2 SYGVKD. CDR3 loop: CAISGTGASGYTF. CDR3 DNA sequence: TGTGCCATCAGTGGGACAGGGGCCAGTGGCTACACCTTC.

This clone appeared a single time. The chain carries TRBV4-3 and TRBJ1-1; maybe TRBD1 (5 bases). The CDR3 runs 16 residues. Trimming took off 0 bases at V and 5 bases at J, with 16 bases between the two ends. Germline CDR1 reads LGHNA; CDR2 reads YSLEER. In nucleotides, the CDR3 is TGCGCCAGCAGCCAAGAGGGCCACAGGAGCGGGACTGAAGCTTTCTTT. It codes for CASSQEGHRSGTEAFF.

The CDR3 loop is CASRLDRDAGYTF. The CDR3, as DNA: TGTGCCAGCAGGCTGGACAGGGACGCTGGCTACACCTTC. The J gene is TRBJ1-2, the V gene TRBV27, with TRBD1 matching 8 bases. The length of the CDR3 is 13 residues. Germline values: CDR1 MNHEY, CDR2 SMNVEV (reference sequence). With 6 bases clipped from V and 7 bases from J, the junction kept 7 bases outside the gene matches.

The chain is built from TRBV7-9 and TRBJ2-6; D not resolved. V was trimmed by 2 bases and J by 3 bases, leaving 5 bases between them. The CDR3 is made up of 14 amino acids. Germline V gene lookup returns CDR1 SEHNR and CDR2 FQNEAQ (reference sequence). The CDR3 coding sequence is TGTGCCAGCAGCTTAACGCTTGGGGCCAACGTCCTGACTTTC. Translation: CASSLTLGANVLTF.

CDR3 coding DNA: TGTGCCTCTAGGGAGGAGAACACTGAAGCTTTCTTT. Translated, it gives CASREENTEAFF. This chain uses TRBV6-5 with TRBJ1-1; no clear D. CDR1 is MNHEY, CDR2 SVGAGI, per germline. Trimming removed 11 bases from V and 1 base from J, with 11 bases in between. CDR3 size: 12 residues.

The chain combines TRBV7-6 with TRBJ2-5; TRBD1 is a possible D gene (5 bases). The CDR3 runs 14 residues. V was trimmed by 2 bases and J by 5 bases, leaving 12 bases between them. The V gene's germline CDR1 is SGHVS and CDR2 FNYEAQ. CDR3 loop: CASSLSGRIETQYF. The DNA for the CDR3 is TGTGCCAGCAGCTTATCAGGGCGGATCGAGACCCAGTACTTC.

V is TRBV6-1 and J is TRBJ1-1, with D possibly being TRBD1 (6 bases). The CDR3 has 14 amino acids. Deletions cut 2 bases from V and 9 bases from J, with 16 bases between. In germline, CDR1 is MNHNS, CDR2 SASEGT. CDR3 sequence: CASSEPGEGQKAFF. In nucleotides, the CDR3 is TGTGCCAGCAGTGAACCAGGGGAAGGACAGAAAGCTTTCTTT.

This chain joins TRBV10-1 and TRBJ2-2; the D gene is possibly TRBD1 (6 bases). V was pared by 6 bases and J by 3 bases, with 8 bases between. CDR1 and CDR2 (germline): WNHNN, SYGVQD (reference sequence). There are 13 residues in the CDR3. CDR3 nucleotides: TGCGCCAGCAGCAGACAGGACACCGGGGAGCTGTTTTTT. Translation gives CASSRQDTGELFF.

CDR3 residues: CAWAHQWDLTDTQYF. For the CDR3, the DNA is TGTGCCTGGGCCCACCAGTGGGATCTCACAGATACGCAGTATTTT. This sequence joins TRBV30 and TRBJ2-3; D call uncertain. There are 15 residues in the CDR3. The V gene's germline CDR1 is GTSNPN and CDR2 SVGIG (reference sequence). Trimming took 5 bases from V and 2 from J, leaving 17 bases between them.

The rearrangement links TRBV6-1 to TRBJ1-4; 9 bases agree with TRBD1. Germline-derived CDR1 and CDR2 are MNHNS and SASEGT. After removal of 4 bases from V and 6 bases from J, the junction contained 0 bases not matched to a gene. This CDR3 region has 13 residues. Written as DNA, the CDR3 is TGTGCCAGCAGTGGGACAGGGGATGAAAAACTGTTTTTT. Its translation: CASSGTGDEKLFF.

This rearrangement joins TRBV6-1 to TRBJ2-5, with 16 nucleotides matching TRBD2. Germline lookup yields CDR1 MNHNS and CDR2 SASEGT. This CDR3 comprises 18 residues. Germline trimming cut 2 bases from V and 5 bases from J; bases unmatched to any gene: 8. CDR3 residues: CASSEQQGLAGGPETQYF. The CDR3 region has the DNA TGTGCCAGCAGTGAACAACAGGGACTAGCGGGAGGGCCGGAGACCCAGTACTTC.

The chain employs TRBV5-6 and TRBJ1-1; tentatively, D is TRBD1 (6 bases). The V gene lost 4 bases and the J gene lost 1 base, with 20 bases spanning the gap. This CDR3 is 17 amino acids long. Germline lookup yields CDR1 SGHDT and CDR2 YYEEEE. CDR3 sequence: CASSLKVGDRRNTEAFF. The DNA of the CDR3 is TGTGCCAGCAGCCTGAAAGTGGGAGACAGGCGGAACACTGAAGCTTTCTTT.

J is TRBJ1-1 and V is TRBV28; TRBD1 might be the D (5 bases). Germline loops: CDR1 MDHEN, CDR2 SYDVKM. This CDR3 has 13 residues. Trimming shortened V by 7 bases and J by 3 bases, and 12 bases separated the two germline ends. CDR3 in amino acids: CASMSGADTEAFF. In DNA, the CDR3 is TGTGCCAGCATGTCCGGGGCTGACACTGAAGCTTTCTTT.

In the case of this clone: The identical CDR3 is also encoded by other nucleotide sequences in the sample. The rearrangement joins TRBV18 to TRBJ1-5; D perhaps matches TRBD1 (5 bases). CDR1 is KGHSH, CDR2 LQKENI, per germline. CDR3 length: 14 residues. The V gene lost 2 bases and the J gene lost 2 bases, with 7 bases spanning the gap. The CDR3 loop reads CASSPGGGNQPQHF. The CDR3, as DNA: TGTGCCAGCTCACCAGGAGGGGGCAATCAGCCCCAGCATTTT.

The J gene is TRBJ2-7, the V gene TRBV2; D may be TRBD2 (6 bases). Between the trimmed V and J ends, which lost 7 bases and 4 bases, there was a span of 17 bases. The CDR3 sequence is 14 residues long. Germline V gives CDR1 SNHLY, CDR2 FYNNEI. The CDR3 is CASTSGGKGYEQYF. The CDR3 DNA is TGTGCCAGCACCAGTGGGGGGAAAGGTTACGAGCAGTACTTC.

The genes are TRBV19 and TRBJ2-5; possible D gene TRBD2, 6 bases. Trimming stripped 3 bases from V and 4 bases from J, with 12 bases between. The CDR3 consists of 14 residues. The germline V gene encodes CDR1 LNHDA and CDR2 SQIVND (reference sequence). The CDR3 DNA reads TGTGCCAGTAGTATTTCCGGGGGACGAGAGACCCAGTACTTC. It specifies CASSISGGRETQYF.

This chain connects TRBV7-3 to TRBJ1-1; TRBD1 might be the D (6 bases). V lost 6 bases to trimming and J lost 8 bases, with 16 bases between them. Germline values: CDR1 SGHTA, CDR2 FQGTGA. The CDR3 consists of 13 residues. CDR3 region: CASSETEGTEAFF. The CDR3 coding sequence is TGTGCCAGCAGTGAAACCGAGGGGACAGAAGCTTTCTTT.

The gene calls are TRBV7-9 and TRBJ1-1; possibly TRBD1 for D (5 bases). V lost 5 bases, J lost 1 base, and 8 bases lay in between. Germline-derived CDR1 and CDR2 are SEHNR and FQNEAQ (reference sequence). The CDR3 has 13 amino acids. CDR3 protein: CASSRGGNTEAFF. DNA for the CDR3: TGTGCCAGCAGCAGGGGTGGGAACACTGAAGCTTTCTTT.